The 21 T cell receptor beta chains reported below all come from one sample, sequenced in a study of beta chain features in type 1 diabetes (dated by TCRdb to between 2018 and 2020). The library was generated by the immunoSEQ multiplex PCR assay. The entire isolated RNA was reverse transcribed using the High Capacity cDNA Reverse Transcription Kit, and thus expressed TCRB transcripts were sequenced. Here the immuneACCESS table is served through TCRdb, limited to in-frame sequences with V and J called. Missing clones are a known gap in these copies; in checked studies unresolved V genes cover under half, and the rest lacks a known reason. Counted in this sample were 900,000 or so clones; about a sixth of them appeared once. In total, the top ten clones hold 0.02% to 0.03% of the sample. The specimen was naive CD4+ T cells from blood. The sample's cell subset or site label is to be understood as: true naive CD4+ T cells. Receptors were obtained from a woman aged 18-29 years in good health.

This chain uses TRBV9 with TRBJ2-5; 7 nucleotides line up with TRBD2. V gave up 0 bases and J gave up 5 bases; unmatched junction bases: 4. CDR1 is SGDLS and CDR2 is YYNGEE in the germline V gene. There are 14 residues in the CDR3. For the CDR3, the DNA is TGTGCCAGCAGCGTAGCAGGGAGGGTTGAGACCCAGTACTTC. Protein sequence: CASSVAGRVETQYF.

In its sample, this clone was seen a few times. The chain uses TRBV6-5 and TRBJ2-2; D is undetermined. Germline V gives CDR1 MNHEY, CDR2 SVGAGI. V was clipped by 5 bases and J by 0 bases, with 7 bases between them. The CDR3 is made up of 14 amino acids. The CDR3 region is CASSGQANTGELFF. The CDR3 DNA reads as TGTGCCAGCAGTGGTCAGGCGAACACCGGGGAGCTGTTTTTT.

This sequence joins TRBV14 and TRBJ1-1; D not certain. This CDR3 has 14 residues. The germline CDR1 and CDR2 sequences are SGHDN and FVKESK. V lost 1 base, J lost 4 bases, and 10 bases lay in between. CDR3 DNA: TGTGCCAGCAGCCAAGTCTTGTCGGGCACTGAAGCTTTCTTT. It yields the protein CASSQVLSGTEAFF. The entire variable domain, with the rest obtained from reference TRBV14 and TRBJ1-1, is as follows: EAGVTQFPSHSVIEKGQTVTLRCDPISGHDNLYWYRRVMGKEIKFLLHFVKESKQDESGMPNNRFLAERTGGTYSTLKVQPAELEDSGVYFCASSQVLSGTEAFFGQGTRLTVV.

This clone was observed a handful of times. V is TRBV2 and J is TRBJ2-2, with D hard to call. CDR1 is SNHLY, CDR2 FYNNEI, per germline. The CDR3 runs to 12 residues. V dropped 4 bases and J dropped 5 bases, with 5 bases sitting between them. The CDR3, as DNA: TGTGCCAGCAGTGCGGAGACCGGGGAGCTGTTTTTT. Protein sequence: CASSAETGELFF.

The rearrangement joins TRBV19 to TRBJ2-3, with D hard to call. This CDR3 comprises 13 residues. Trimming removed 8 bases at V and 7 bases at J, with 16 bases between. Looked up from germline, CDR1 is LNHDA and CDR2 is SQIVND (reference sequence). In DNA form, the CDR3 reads TGTGCCAGTGGCCCTCCTCGACCATATACGCAGTATTTT. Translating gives CASGPPRPYTQYF.

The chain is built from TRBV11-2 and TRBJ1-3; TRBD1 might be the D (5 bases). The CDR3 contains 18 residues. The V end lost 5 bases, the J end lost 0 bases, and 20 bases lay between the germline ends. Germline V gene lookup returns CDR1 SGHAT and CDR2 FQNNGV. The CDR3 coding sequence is TGTGCCAGCAGCCCGAGGGCCGGCGGGGGTGACTCTGGAAACACCATATATTTT. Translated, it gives CASSPRAGGGDSGNTIYF.

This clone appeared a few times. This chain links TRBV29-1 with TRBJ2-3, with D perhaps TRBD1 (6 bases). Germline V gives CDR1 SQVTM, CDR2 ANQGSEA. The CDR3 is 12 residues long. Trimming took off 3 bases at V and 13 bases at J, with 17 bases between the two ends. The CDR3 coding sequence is TGCAGCGTTGAGCTACAGGGTAGAGTTAAGTATTTT. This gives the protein CSVELQGRVKYF.

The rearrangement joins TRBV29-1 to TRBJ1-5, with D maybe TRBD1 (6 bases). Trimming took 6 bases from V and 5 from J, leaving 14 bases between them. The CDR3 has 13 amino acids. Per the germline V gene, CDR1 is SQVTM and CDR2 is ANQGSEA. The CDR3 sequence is CSVTTGQDQPQHF. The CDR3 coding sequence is TGCAGCGTAACCACAGGGCAGGATCAGCCCCAGCATTTT. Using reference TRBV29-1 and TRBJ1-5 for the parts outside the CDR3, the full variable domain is SAVISQKPSRDICQRGTSLTIQCQVDSQVTMMFWYRQQPGQSLTLIATANQGSEATYESGFVIDKFPISRPNLTFSTLTVSNMSPEDSSIYLCSVTTGQDQPQHFGDGTRLSIL.

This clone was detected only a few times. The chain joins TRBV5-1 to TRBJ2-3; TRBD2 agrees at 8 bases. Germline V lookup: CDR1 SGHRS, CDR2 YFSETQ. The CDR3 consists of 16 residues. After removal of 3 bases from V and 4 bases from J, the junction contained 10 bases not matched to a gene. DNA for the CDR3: TGCGCCAGCAGCTGGAATAGCGGGACGGCGGCAGATACGCAGTATTTT. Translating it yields CASSWNSGTAADTQYF.

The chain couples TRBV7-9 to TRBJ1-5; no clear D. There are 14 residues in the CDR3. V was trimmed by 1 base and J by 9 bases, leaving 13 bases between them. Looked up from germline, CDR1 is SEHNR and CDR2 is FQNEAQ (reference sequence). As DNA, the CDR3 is TGTGCCAGCAGCTTAGGTCCGGGCGGTTGGCCCCAGCATTTT. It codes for CASSLGPGGWPQHF. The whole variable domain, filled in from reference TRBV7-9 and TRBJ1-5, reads DTGVSQNPRHKITKRGQNVTFRCDPISEHNRLYWYRQTLGQGPEFLTYFQNEAQLEKSRLLSDRFSAERPKGSFSTLEIQRTEQGDSAMYLCASSLGPGGWPQHFGDGTRLSIL.

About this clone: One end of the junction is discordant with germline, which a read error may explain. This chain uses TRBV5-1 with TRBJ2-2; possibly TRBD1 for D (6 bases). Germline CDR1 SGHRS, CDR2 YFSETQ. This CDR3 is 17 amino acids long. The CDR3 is CASSLGPVAGETEELFF. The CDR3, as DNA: TGCGCCAGCAGCTTGGGCCCTGTGGCAGGGGAGACCGAGGAGCTGTTTTTT.

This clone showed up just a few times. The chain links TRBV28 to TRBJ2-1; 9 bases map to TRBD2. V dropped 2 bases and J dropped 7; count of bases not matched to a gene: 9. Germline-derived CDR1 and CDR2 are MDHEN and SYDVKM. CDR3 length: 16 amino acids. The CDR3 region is CASSLTAGGIWNEQFF. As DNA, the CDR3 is TGTGCCAGCAGTTTAACGGCGGGAGGGATTTGGAATGAGCAGTTCTTC.

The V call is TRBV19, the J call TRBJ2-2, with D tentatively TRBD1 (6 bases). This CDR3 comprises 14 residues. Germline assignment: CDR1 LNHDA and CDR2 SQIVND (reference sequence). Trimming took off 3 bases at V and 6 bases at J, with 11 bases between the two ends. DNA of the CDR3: TGTGCCAGTAGTATTACCAGGGGCCCCGGGGAGCTGTTTTTT. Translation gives CASSITRGPGELFF.

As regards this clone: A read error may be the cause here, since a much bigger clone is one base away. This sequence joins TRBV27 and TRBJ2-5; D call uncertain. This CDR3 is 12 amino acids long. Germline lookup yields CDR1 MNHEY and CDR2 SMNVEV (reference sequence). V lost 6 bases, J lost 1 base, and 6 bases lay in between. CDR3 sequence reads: CASSHPQETQYF. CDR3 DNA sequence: TGTGCCAGCAGCCACCCCCAAGAGACCCAGTACTTC.

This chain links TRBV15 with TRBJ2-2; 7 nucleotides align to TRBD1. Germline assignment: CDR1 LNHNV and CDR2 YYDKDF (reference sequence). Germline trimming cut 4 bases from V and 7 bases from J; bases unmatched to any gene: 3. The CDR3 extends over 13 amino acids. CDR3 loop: CATSIDRVGELFF. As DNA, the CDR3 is TGTGCCACCAGCATAGACAGGGTCGGGGAGCTGTTTTTT.

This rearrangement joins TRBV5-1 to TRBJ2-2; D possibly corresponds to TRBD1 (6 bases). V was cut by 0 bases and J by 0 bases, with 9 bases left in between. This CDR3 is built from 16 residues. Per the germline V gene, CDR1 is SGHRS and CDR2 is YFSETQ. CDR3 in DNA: TGCGCCAGCAGCTTGGGGACAGCCGCGAACACCGGGGAGCTGTTTTTT. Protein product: CASSLGTAANTGELFF.

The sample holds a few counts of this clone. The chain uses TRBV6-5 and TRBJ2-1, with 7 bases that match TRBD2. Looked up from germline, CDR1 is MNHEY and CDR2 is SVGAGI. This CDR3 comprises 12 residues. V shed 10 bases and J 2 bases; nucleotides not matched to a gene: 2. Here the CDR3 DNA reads TGTGCCACTGGACTAGCCTACAATGAGCAGTTCTTC. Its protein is CATGLAYNEQFF.

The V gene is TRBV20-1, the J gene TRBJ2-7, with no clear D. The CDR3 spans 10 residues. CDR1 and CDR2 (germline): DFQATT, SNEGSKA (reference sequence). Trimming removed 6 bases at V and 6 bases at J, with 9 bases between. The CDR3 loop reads CSAALFEQYF. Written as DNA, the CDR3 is TGCAGTGCCGCGCTGTTCGAGCAGTACTTC.

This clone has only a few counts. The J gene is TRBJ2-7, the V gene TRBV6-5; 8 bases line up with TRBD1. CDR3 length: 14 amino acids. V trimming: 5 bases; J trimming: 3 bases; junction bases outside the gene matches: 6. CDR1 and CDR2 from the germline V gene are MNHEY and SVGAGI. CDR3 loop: CASSLTDRGYEQYF. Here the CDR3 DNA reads TGTGCCAGCAGTCTTACAGACAGGGGCTACGAGCAGTACTTC.

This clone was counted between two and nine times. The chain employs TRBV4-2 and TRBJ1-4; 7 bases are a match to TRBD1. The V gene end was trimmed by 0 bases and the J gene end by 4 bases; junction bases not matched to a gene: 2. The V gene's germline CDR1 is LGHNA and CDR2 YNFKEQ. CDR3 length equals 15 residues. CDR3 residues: CASSQDGTDNEKLFF. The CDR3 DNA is TGTGCCAGCAGCCAAGATGGGACAGATAATGAAAAACTGTTTTTT.

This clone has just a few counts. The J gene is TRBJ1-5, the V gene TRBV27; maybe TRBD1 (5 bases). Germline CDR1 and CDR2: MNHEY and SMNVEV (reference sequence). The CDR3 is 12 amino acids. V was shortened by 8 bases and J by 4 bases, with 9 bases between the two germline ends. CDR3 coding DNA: TGTGCCAGCCGGACAACTAATCAGCCCCAGCATTTT. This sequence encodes CASRTTNQPQHF.